This T cell receptor beta chain came from a study of response to subunit inactivated influenza vaccine. Via MiXCR, TCRdb re-called the RT-PCR reads, giving one row per CDR3 protein. This table holds about 500,000 distinct CDR3 sequences, approximately 15% found once. The V end was cut by 7 bases, the J end by 5 bases, with 12 bases between. The CDR3 extends over 13 amino acids. The germline V gene has CDR1 MNHNS and CDR2 SASEGT. This clonotype was seen a handful of times. Its antigen is undetermined. Overall study findings and caveats: A suggestion made by the authors is that each seasonal influenza vaccination recruits few new T cells.

V is TRBV6-1 and J is TRBJ2-1; D is ambiguous. The source is a man between 50 and 75 years old who received an inactivated influenza vaccine. The sample consisted of CD4+ T cells sorted from PBMCs, taken less than 30 months after vaccination. Written as DNA, the CDR3 is TGTGCCAGCACCCTCCTAGGTCACAATGAGCAGTTCTTC. It translates to CASTLLGHNEQFF.